A single sample gave rise to the 4 T cell receptor beta chains below, sequenced in a study of response to subunit inactivated influenza vaccine. From the RT-PCR reads, TCRdb called clonotypes with MiXCR, one entry per CDR3 protein. The sample shows hundreds of thousands of distinct CDR3 sequences, about 8% of them seen only once. The input for sequencing was PBMCs from blood, taken roughly 24 months after vaccination. Receptors were obtained from a man aged 45-69 years who received an inactivated influenza vaccine.

The rearrangement uses TRBV5-1 and TRBJ1-4; D gene unclear. Trimming took 2 bases from V and 8 from J, leaving 13 bases between them. CDR1 and CDR2 from the germline V gene are SGHRS and YFSETQ. This CDR3 is 14 amino acids long. For the CDR3, the DNA is TGCGCCAGCAGCTTCACAGTGGCGGGGGAAAAACTGTTTTTT. Translated, it gives CASSFTVAGEKLFF.

This chain joins TRBV3-1 and TRBJ1-2; D is possibly TRBD1 (5 bases). V was cut by 4 bases and J by 7 bases, with 16 bases left in between. The CDR3 sequence is 14 residues long. The germline V gene has CDR1 LGHDT and CDR2 YNNKEL (reference sequence). The CDR3 bases are TGTGCCAGCAGCCCGTTAGGGGCAGCCTCTGGCTACACCTTC. As protein: CASSPLGAASGYTF. Together with reference TRBV3-1 and TRBJ1-2, the CDR3 gives the full variable domain: DTAVSQTPKYLVTQMGNDKSIKCEQNLGHDTMYWYKQDSKKFLKIMFSYNNKELIINETVPNRFSPKSPDKAHLNLHINSLELGDSAVYFCASSPLGAASGYTFGSGTRLTVV.

This chain joins TRBV29-1 and TRBJ2-7, with D possibly matching TRBD1 (5 bases). CDR1 and CDR2 from the germline V gene are SQVTM and ANQGSEA. The ends were cut back, 5 bases at V and 3 bases at J, with 14 bases in the middle. The CDR3 covers 13 residues. The CDR3 region is CSVRGYRSYEQYF. The CDR3 bases are TGCAGCGTTCGTGGCTACAGGAGCTACGAGCAGTACTTC.

As for this clonotype: An end of the junction does not agree with germline; a read error may underlie this. The J gene is TRBJ2-5, the V gene TRBV20-1; 7 bases line up with TRBD2. The CDR3 is made up of 16 amino acids. Germline V gene sequence: CDR1 DFQATT, CDR2 SNEGSKA (reference sequence). CDR3 DNA sequence: TGCTGTGCTAGAGATCGGCTAGCGGCTAGCCAAGAGACCCAGTACTTC. Its protein product is CCARDRLAASQETQYF.